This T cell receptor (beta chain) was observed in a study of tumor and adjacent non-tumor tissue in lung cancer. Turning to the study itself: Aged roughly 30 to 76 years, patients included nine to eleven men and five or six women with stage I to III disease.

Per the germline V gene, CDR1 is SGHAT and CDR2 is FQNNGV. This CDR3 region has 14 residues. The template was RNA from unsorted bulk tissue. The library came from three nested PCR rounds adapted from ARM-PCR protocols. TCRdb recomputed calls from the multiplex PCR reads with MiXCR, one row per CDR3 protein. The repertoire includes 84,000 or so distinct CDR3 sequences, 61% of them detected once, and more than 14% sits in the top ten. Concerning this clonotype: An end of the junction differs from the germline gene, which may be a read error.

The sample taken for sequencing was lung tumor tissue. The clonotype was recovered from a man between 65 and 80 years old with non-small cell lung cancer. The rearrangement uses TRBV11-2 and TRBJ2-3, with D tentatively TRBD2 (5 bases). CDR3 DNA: TGCGCCAGCGGCCCGCAGGTGGAGTCGGATACGCAGTATTTT. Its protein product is CASGPQVESDTQYF.